This T cell receptor beta chain was identified in a study of radiation and T cells in renal cell carcinoma. Whole-study results and caveats: Compared with controls, irradiated tumors had more, larger dominant CDR3 motifs.

Germline V gene sequence: CDR1 SQVTM, CDR2 ANQGSEA. The CDR3 contains 13 residues. The V gene lost 6 bases and the J gene lost 7 bases, with 13 bases spanning the gap. As to treatment: treatment-naive control, cytoreductive nephrectomy. This renal cell carcinoma was of the clear cell type. This clone occurred once. Its antigen is unknown. The protocol was immunoSEQ multiplex PCR, while the TCRdb copy is restricted to in-frame clones and leaves out a portion. The sample includes about 23,000 clones, around half of them seen just once. The V call is TRBV29-1, the J call TRBJ1-6; D is undetermined. This material consisted of tumor tissue, taken from a patient whose treatment was nephrectomy without radiotherapy. This sequence was found in a human donor with renal cell carcinoma. The CDR3 here is CSVSQTRNSPLHF. The CDR3 DNA is TGCAGCGTCTCCCAAACAAGAAATTCACCCCTCCACTTT.